Listed below are T cell receptor beta chains from one sample, sequenced in a study of cytomegalovirus exposure and HLA in healthy donors. TCRdb's table, derived via immunoSEQ multiplex PCR, lists solely in-frame clones and lacks some. Among under 200,000 clones listed, 70% to 80% were seen once. The source material was PBMCs. These receptors were collected from a woman between 25 and 40 years old in good health and CMV-seropositive. Both conserved end residues are part of each CDR3. D genes are given only for firm matches. The size entry is marked missing in some rows and otherwise reads once, few, many or a size class.

NA,TRBJ1-1,NA,TRBV5-4,TGTGCCAGCAGCTTGAGACTGCCGAACACTGAAGCTTTCTTT,CASSLRLPNTEAFF
NA,TRBJ1-5,NA,TRBV7-2,TGTGCCAGCAGCTTAATGGGCGGACTTAGCAATCAGCCCCAGCATTTT,CASSLMGGLSNQPQHF
NA,TRBJ1-2,TRBD1,TRBV10-3,TGTGCCATCAGTGAGGGACCACAGGGGGCGCGAAGTGGCTACACCTTC,CAISEGPQGARSGYTF
once,TRBJ2-7,NA,TRBV7-2,TGTGCCAGCAGCTTAGGTTCGGGCTACGAGCAGTACTTC,CASSLGSGYEQYF
few,TRBJ2-3,TRBD2,TRBV4-3,TGCGCCAGCAGCCCCGGACTAGTAGGAGATACGCAGTATTTT,CASSPGLVGDTQYF
few,TRBJ1-2,NA,TRBV30,TGTGCCTGGGTGGGGCCAGCTTATGGCTACACCTTC,CAWVGPAYGYTF
few,TRBJ2-3,TRBD1,TRBV7-9,TGTGCCAGCAGCCCGCAAAAGGGGGCGCAAAGAGATACGCAGTATTTT,CASSPQKGAQRDTQYF
NA,TRBJ2-7,TRBD1,TRBV29-1,TGCAGCGTTGAAGCAGGACCGGGACAGGGGGTAGGAGGGACTAGGCCCCGCTACGAGCAGTACTTC,CSVEAGPGQGVGGTRPRYEQYF
once,TRBJ2-5,NA,TRBV6-5,TGTGCCAGCAGTTACGGGCAGGCCCAAGAGACCCAGTACTTC,CASSYGQAQETQYF
NA,TRBJ2-3,TRBD2,TRBV6-5,TGTGCCAGCAGTTCACCTAGCGGGTACACAGATACGCAGTATTTT,CASSSPSGYTDTQYF
few,TRBJ2-2,TRBD1,TRBV6-6,TGTGCCAGCACCAACCCGGGACAGGGGATCGGGGAGCTGTTTTTT,CASTNPGQGIGELFF
NA,TRBJ1-4,NA,TRBV4-3,TGCGCCAGCAGCCAAGTGTCGGTGGAACTGACGGGACTGTTTTTT,CASSQVSVELTGLFF
NA,TRBJ2-2,NA,TRBV19,TGTGCCAGTAGTATAGTTTCGGGACACGGGGAGCTGTTTTTT,CASSIVSGHGELFF
NA,TRBJ2-7,TRBD2,TRBV2,TGTGCCAGCAGAATGGATGCGGGAGAAGCCTACGAGCAGTACTTC,CASRMDAGEAYEQYF
NA,TRBJ1-6,NA,TRBV10-3,TGTGCCATCAGTGAATTGGCCAGCTCCTATAATTCACCCCTCCACTTT,CAISELASSYNSPLHF
NA,TRBJ2-7,TRBD1,TRBV18,TGTGCCAGCTCGCCCGGGACAGCTTTCTACGAGCAGTACTTC,CASSPGTAFYEQYF
NA,TRBJ1-1,NA,TRBV6-5,TGTGCCAGCAGTTACCGGGGTTTGGATAACACTGAAGCTTTCTTT,CASSYRGLDNTEAFF
NA,TRBJ1-1,TRBD1,TRBV28,TGTGCCAGCAGGCTGGACAGGGTGAACACTGAAGCTTTCTTT,CASRLDRVNTEAFF
few,TRBJ1-1,NA,TRBV11-2,TGTGCCAGCAGCCTCGGGGTAGCTGAAGCTTTCTTT,CASSLGVAEAFF
NA,TRBJ1-5,TRBD1,TRBV13,TGTGCCAGCGCCCGGGACAGGAATCAGCCCCAGCATTTT,CASARDRNQPQHF
NA,TRBJ2-3,NA,TRBV27,TGTGCCAGCAGTCAGAAGCGGTCGACAGATACGCAGTATTTT,CASSQKRSTDTQYF
NA,TRBJ1-2,TRBD1,TRBV7-2,TGTGCCAGCAGCCTCACAGGGGGCGGCTATGGCTACACCTTC,CASSLTGGGYGYTF
NA,TRBJ2-1,TRBD2,TRBV4-3,TGCGCCAGCAGCCTCGGACTAGCGGGAGGGCATGAGCAGTTCTTC,CASSLGLAGGHEQFF
NA,TRBJ1-2,NA,TRBV4-3,TGCGCCAGCAGCCAAGAGGTGACAAGAAACTATGGCTACACCTTC,CASSQEVTRNYGYTF
NA,TRBJ1-1,TRBD1,TRBV5-6,TGTGCCAGCAGCAGAGGGGGCAGGAACGCTGAAGCTTTCTTT,CASSRGGRNAEAFF
NA,TRBJ1-2,NA,TRBV6-5,TGTGCCAGCAGCCAAACAGGGCACTATGGCTACACCTTC,CASSQTGHYGYTF
NA,TRBJ2-1,TRBD2,TRBV7-9,TGTGCCAGCAGCCCCCGTTCCGGGAGGCTCTACAATGAGCAGTTCTTC,CASSPRSGRLYNEQFF
NA,TRBJ2-2,NA,TRBV5-1,TGCGCCAGCAGCACAAGAACAGGGATCACCGGGGAGCTGTTTTTT,CASSTRTGITGELFF
NA,TRBJ2-5,TRBD1,TRBV18,TGTGCCAGCTCACCACCAAGAGGGGGCGTAGAGACCCAGTACTTC,CASSPPRGGVETQYF
NA,TRBJ1-1,NA,TRBV10-3,TGTGCCATCAGTGGGGGCGCGAACACTGAAGCTTTCTTT,CAISGGANTEAFF
few,TRBJ2-1,NA,TRBV6-1,TGTGCCAGCAGTGAATTATCAGGGGCGGATGAGCAGTTCTTC,CASSELSGADEQFF
NA,TRBJ1-1,TRBD1,TRBV7-8,TGTGCCAGCAGCCGACAGGGGTCGAACACTGAAGCTTTCTTT,CASSRQGSNTEAFF
NA,TRBJ1-2,NA,TRBV27,TGTGCCAGCAGCCAAACGCTGACCTCAGGGTATTATGGCTACACCTTC,CASSQTLTSGYYGYTF
few,TRBJ1-1,TRBD1,TRBV5-1,TGCGCCAGCAGCTTGGACAGGGGTAAAGGCACTGAAGCTTTCTTT,CASSLDRGKGTEAFF
NA,TRBJ1-6,NA,TRBV6-5,TGTGCCAGCAGCTCCCGTTTAGGGGGTTCACCCCTCCACTTT,CASSSRLGGSPLHF
few,TRBJ2-3,TRBD2,TRBV7-9,TGTGCCAGCAGCTTACCTAGCGGGAGAGATACGCAGTATTTT,CASSLPSGRDTQYF
NA,TRBJ2-3,TRBD2,TRBV30,TGTGCCTGGAGTGTCCGGGAGGCAGATACGCAGTATTTT,CAWSVREADTQYF
NA,TRBJ2-5,NA,TRBV28,TGTGCCAGCAGTTTTCTCCAGGGTTCAGGGGAGACCCAGTACTTC,CASSFLQGSGETQYF
NA,TRBJ1-5,TRBD1,TRBV6-1,TGTGCCAGCAGTGTATTTAGGGGGCTAGGGGATAGCAATCAGCCCCAGCATTTT,CASSVFRGLGDSNQPQHF
NA,TRBJ2-7,NA,TRBV18,TGTGCCAGCTCACCACGCGCCGGTATCCACGAGCAGTACTTC,CASSPRAGIHEQYF
NA,TRBJ2-7,TRBD2,TRBV5-5,TGTGCCAGCAGCCCCGTAGCGGGAGGGCCAGGAAACGAGCAGTACTTC,CASSPVAGGPGNEQYF
NA,TRBJ2-7,TRBD2,TRBV5-4,TGTGCCAGCAGCCCCGGGGGTAGCGGGAGCGAGCAGTACTTC,CASSPGGSGSEQYF
few,TRBJ2-7,TRBD2,TRBV9,TGTGCCAGCAGTTTGCGGGGGGCAGGTTACGAGCAGTACTTC,CASSLRGAGYEQYF
few,TRBJ1-2,TRBD1,TRBV29-1,TGCAGCGGTGGGGGACAGGAGGGCTACACCTTC,CSGGGQEGYTF
NA,TRBJ2-3,NA,TRBV29-1,TGCAGCGTTGAGGGGGCCACAGATACGCAGTATTTT,CSVEGATDTQYF
NA,TRBJ1-5,TRBD1,TRBV5-6,TGTGCCAGCAGCTTGAGACAGGGATTATATAGCAATCAGCCCCAGCATTTT,CASSLRQGLYSNQPQHF
NA,TRBJ2-7,NA,TRBV5-6,TGTGCCAGCAGTTTTTTTGCCCAGGGGCAGATCCCCTCCTACGAGCAGTACTTC,CASSFFAQGQIPSYEQYF
NA,TRBJ1-6,NA,TRBV11-2,TGTGCCAGCAGCTTGGTAACAGGCTACGGGTCACCCCTCCACTTT,CASSLVTGYGSPLHF
NA,TRBJ2-5,NA,TRBV2,TGTGCCAGCACCTCGGACAGTACCTTGGGGGAGACCCAGTACTTC,CASTSDSTLGETQYF
NA,TRBJ1-5,TRBD1,TRBV6-1,TGTGCCAGCGGGGACGACAGGGGGATAAGTCAGCCCCAGCATTTT,CASGDDRGISQPQHF
NA,TRBJ1-2,NA,TRBV7-9,TGTGCCAGCAGCTTCCTAACGGGAGCTAACTATGGCTACACCTTC,CASSFLTGANYGYTF
NA,TRBJ2-7,NA,TRBV30,TGTGCCTGGAATAGGGGCCCGGGGCAGTACTTC,CAWNRGPGQYF
NA,TRBJ2-7,NA,TRBV5-1,TGCGCCAGCAGACGGACCGGGACACCGGGCTACGAGCAGTACTTC,CASRRTGTPGYEQYF
few,TRBJ2-3,NA,TRBV9,TGTGCCAGCAGCGTAACGACTATCCGCACAGATACGCAGTATTTT,CASSVTTIRTDTQYF
NA,TRBJ2-1,TRBD2,TRBV7-9,TGTGCCAGCAGCTTACGTGGGGCTAGCGGTTACAATGAGCAGTTCTTC,CASSLRGASGYNEQFF
NA,TRBJ2-1,TRBD2,TRBV28,TGTGCCAGCTGTATCGGGGGGGAGAGCTCCTACAATGAGCAGTTCTTC,CASCIGGESSYNEQFF
NA,TRBJ1-6,NA,TRBV30,TGTGCCTGGAGGACAGGCTCATATTCACCCCTCCACTTT,CAWRTGSYSPLHF
NA,TRBJ2-1,TRBD2,TRBV4-3,TGCGCCAGCAGCCAAGATTCTATACTAGCGGGGTACAATGAGCAGTTCTTC,CASSQDSILAGYNEQFF
NA,TRBJ2-7,NA,TRBV29-1,TGCAGCGTTGAAGTGGGAGGGGGTCTTGCTTACGAGCAGTACTTC,CSVEVGGGLAYEQYF
NA,TRBJ1-2,TRBD1,TRBV5-1,TGCGCCAGCAGCCCAGACAGGGCCGGTGGCTACACCTTC,CASSPDRAGGYTF